This passage covers 28 T cell receptor beta chains from one sample sequenced in a study of T cell responses to AZD1222 COVID-19 vaccine. Repertoires were generated with immunoSEQ multiplex PCR, while TCRdb's copy carries only in-frame clones and drops some. The sample includes 130,000 to 150,000 clones, more than 70% of them seen just once. This specimen consisted of peripheral blood, obtained 28 days after the second AZD1222 dose. Receptors originate from an adult who received the AZD1222 COVID-19 vaccine.

The chain combines TRBV5-1 with TRBJ1-4, with D hard to call. The CDR3 extends over 14 amino acids. CDR1 SGHRS and CDR2 YFSETQ come from the germline V gene. V was cut by 0 bases and J by 0 bases, with 3 bases left in between. The CDR3 region is CASSLDSTNEKLFF. CDR3 DNA sequence: TGCGCCAGCAGCTTGGACTCAACTAATGAAAAACTGTTTTTT. Using reference TRBV5-1 and TRBJ1-4 for the parts outside the CDR3, the full variable domain is KAGVTQTPRYLIKTRGQQVTLSCSPISGHRSVSWYQQTPGQGLQFLFEYFSETQRNKGNFPGRFSGRQFSNSRSEMNVSTLELGDSALYLCASSLDSTNEKLFFGSGTQLSVL.

The chain uses TRBV3-1 (or the pseudogene TRBV3-2) and TRBJ2-3, with 7 bases identical to TRBD1. Losses at the gene ends were 2 bases for V and 1 base for J; bases not matched to a gene: 0. Germline V lookup: CDR1 LGHDT, CDR2 YNNKEL (reference sequence). The CDR3 has 14 residues. CDR3 nucleotide sequence: TGTGCCAGCAGCCAACAGGGGGGCACAGATACGCAGTATTTT. Its protein is CASSQQGGTDTQYF.

J is TRBJ1-5 and V is TRBV28, with TRBD1 as a possible D gene (5 bases). V was clipped by 2 bases and J by 0 bases, with 11 bases between them. The CDR3 extends over 16 amino acids. Germline CDR1 reads MDHEN; CDR2 reads SYDVKM. The CDR3 DNA reads as TGTGCCAGCAGTTTACGGGACTTCTATAGCAATCAGCCCCAGCATTTT. The encoded protein is CASSLRDFYSNQPQHF.

The genes are TRBV4-2 and TRBJ2-7, with D perhaps matching TRBD2 (6 bases). The germline V gene has CDR1 LGHNA and CDR2 YNFKEQ. The ends were cut back, 1 base at V and 3 bases at J, with 13 bases in the middle. This CDR3 has 15 amino acids. CDR3: CASSQGSGILYEQYF. The CDR3 coding sequence is TGTGCCAGCAGCCAAGGTAGCGGTATACTCTACGAGCAGTACTTC.

The chain links TRBV27 to TRBJ2-1; 11 bases fit TRBD2. CDR1 MNHEY and CDR2 SMNVEV come from the germline V gene (reference sequence). The CDR3 runs 15 residues. V shed 2 bases and J 5 bases; nucleotides not matched to a gene: 2. CDR3 sequence (DNA): TGTGCCAGCAGTTTAAGGGGACTAGCGGACAATGAGCAGTTCTTC. It translates to CASSLRGLADNEQFF.

The V gene is TRBV21-1, the J gene TRBJ1-3. TRBV21-1 is deemed a pseudogene. There are 15 residues in the CDR3. The CDR3 DNA is TGTGCCAGCAGCAACCATCGGTCCTCTGGAAACACCATATATTTT. It specifies CASSNHRSSGNTIYF.

This clone was seen once. This CDR3 is CASSLDRVAGYTF. Here the CDR3 DNA reads TGCGCCAGCAGTCTGGACAGGGTGGCTGGCTACACCTTC. V is TRBV10-1 and J is TRBJ1-2, with 8 bases fitting TRBD1. The CDR3 length is 13 residues. Germline V CDR1 and CDR2: WNHNN, SYGVQD (reference sequence). The J segment lost 7 bases and the V segment lost 5 bases, leaving 6 bases of the junction unmatched.

V usage is TRBV27 and J usage is TRBJ1-1, with 7 bases that match TRBD1. Per germline, CDR1 MNHEY and CDR2 SMNVEV (reference sequence). The CDR3 extends over 14 amino acids. With 8 bases clipped from V and 1 base from J, the junction kept 7 bases outside the gene matches. CDR3 DNA: TGTGCCAGCTGCCGACAGGGCACGAACACTGAAGCTTTCTTT. Translation gives CASCRQGTNTEAFF.

As for this clone: This same CDR3 is encoded by further DNA sequences in the sample. The rearrangement joins TRBV11-2 to TRBJ1-1, with D unresolved. V lost 1 base and J 4 bases, leaving 1 base between the germline ends. CDR1 and CDR2 from the germline V gene are SGHAT and FQNNGV. The CDR3 has 11 amino acids. The CDR3, as DNA: TGTGCCAGCAGCTTAGGCACTGAAGCTTTCTTT. Translation: CASSLGTEAFF.

This sequence joins TRBV7-6 and TRBJ2-7; 10 nucleotides align to TRBD2. The trim removed 1 base at V and 4 bases at J, leaving 13 bases unmatched. There are 18 residues in the CDR3. Germline values: CDR1 SGHVS, CDR2 FNYEAQ. DNA for the CDR3: TGTGCCAGCAGCTTAGGCCCTCCACTTAGCGGGAGGATATACGAGCAGTACTTC. It yields the protein CASSLGPPLSGRIYEQYF.

The chain joins TRBV12-3 or TRBV12-4 to TRBJ1-1; D unclear. Trimming removed 6 bases at V and 0 bases at J, with 2 bases between. The CDR3 is 11 amino acids. The CDR3 loop reads CASSMNTEAFF. DNA for the CDR3: TGTGCCAGCAGCATGAACACTGAAGCTTTCTTT.

The J gene is TRBJ1-2, the V gene TRBV30, with D hard to call. This CDR3 has 12 amino acids. Germline V gene data show CDR1 as GTSNPN and CDR2 as SVGIG (reference sequence). The V end lost 0 bases, the J end lost 0 bases, and 2 bases lay between the germline ends. The CDR3 DNA is TGTGCCTGGAGTGTAACTAACTATGGCTACACCTTC. Amino acids: CAWSVTNYGYTF.

The rearrangement joins TRBV3-1 (or the pseudogene TRBV3-2) to TRBJ1-2, with D perhaps matching TRBD1 (5 bases). V lost 4 bases, J lost 4 bases, and 16 bases lay in between. The CDR3 is 15 amino acids. CDR1 and CDR2 from the germline V gene are LGHDT and YNNKEL (reference sequence). As DNA, the CDR3 is TGTGCCAGCAGCCGAGATCAAGGGGAAAGCTATGGCTACACCTTC. Translated: CASSRDQGESYGYTF.

The CDR3 loop is CASNSWDSPLHF. The DNA for the CDR3 is TGTGCCAGCAACTCGTGGGATTCACCCCTCCACTTT. The V call is TRBV7-8, the J call TRBJ1-6; D gene ambiguous. Trimming shortened V by 7 bases and J by 8 bases, and 9 bases separated the two germline ends. CDR3 length equals 12 residues. Germline lookup yields CDR1 SGHVS and CDR2 FQNEAQ.

CDR3 in amino acids: CSVKWEGLGQQFF. CDR3 DNA sequence: TGCAGCGTTAAATGGGAGGGGTTGGGGCAGCAGTTCTTC. The chain is built from TRBV29-1 and TRBJ2-1; 7 positions match TRBD2. Germline CDR1 SQVTM, CDR2 ANQGSEA. The J segment lost 11 bases and the V segment lost 5 bases, leaving 12 bases of the junction unmatched. This CDR3 has 13 amino acids.

The V and J genes are TRBV4-1 and TRBJ2-5, with TRBD2 identical over 7 bases. This CDR3 spans 17 amino acids. Germline V lookup: CDR1 MGHRA, CDR2 YSYEKL. Trimming at V came to 6 bases and at J to 5 bases, leaving 18 bases not matched to a gene. CDR3 amino acids: CASSPGASGRNMETQYF. For the CDR3, the DNA is TGCGCCAGCAGTCCGGGTGCTAGCGGTCGGAACATGGAGACCCAGTACTTC.

In its sample, this clone was seen a few times. This chain joins TRBV9 and TRBJ2-2, with 9 bases lining up with TRBD2. With 0 bases clipped from V and 7 bases from J, the junction kept 7 bases outside the gene matches. CDR1 SGDLS and CDR2 YYNGEE come from the germline V gene. The CDR3 is 16 amino acids. CDR3 amino acids: CASSVGSSGGYGELFF. The CDR3 region has the DNA TGTGCCAGCAGCGTAGGAAGTAGCGGGGGATACGGGGAGCTGTTTTTT.

This chain joins TRBV30 and TRBJ2-3, with D possibly matching TRBD1 (5 bases). Trimming cost V 4 bases and J 2 bases, with 13 bases left between them. This CDR3 is built from 14 residues. Per germline, CDR1 GTSNPN and CDR2 SVGIG (reference sequence). CDR3 sequence: CAWKQVPTTDTQYF. CDR3 bases: TGTGCCTGGAAACAGGTCCCCACCACAGATACGCAGTATTTT. Together with reference TRBV30 and TRBJ2-3, the CDR3 gives the full variable domain: SQTIHQWPATLVQPVGSPLSLECTVEGTSNPNLYWYRQAAGRGLQLLFYSVGIGQISSEVPQNLSASRPQDRQFILSSKKLLLSDSGFYLCAWKQVPTTDTQYFGPGTRLTVL.

The chain recombines TRBV12-3 or TRBV12-4 with TRBJ2-7; 7 nucleotides line up with TRBD2. This CDR3 contains 12 residues. The junction had 5 bases not matched to a gene; V was cut back by 6 bases and J by 6 bases. CDR3 protein: CASSPTSSEQYF. CDR3 nucleotide sequence: TGTGCCAGCAGCCCGACTAGCTCCGAGCAGTACTTC.

The chain couples TRBV9 to TRBJ2-1; D is unresolved. The V and J ends lost 0 bases and 2 bases respectively, with 9 bases between them. CDR3 length equals 15 residues. Germline CDR1 and CDR2: SGDLS and YYNGEE. Here the CDR3 DNA reads TGTGCCAGCAGCGTAGATCGGGCCGCCTACAATGAGCAGTTCTTC. It encodes CASSVDRAAYNEQFF.

The chain joins TRBV11-2 to TRBJ2-3; D not certain. Between the trimmed V and J ends, which lost 0 bases and 6 bases, there was a span of 10 bases. The CDR3 spans 14 residues. CDR1 SGHAT and CDR2 FQNNGV come from the germline V gene. The CDR3 is CASSLEALGDTQYF. The CDR3 DNA follows: TGTGCCAGCAGCTTAGAGGCCCTGGGGGATACGCAGTATTTT.

V gene TRBV15 combines with J gene TRBJ2-3, with TRBD2 matching over 9 bases. Germline CDR1 is LNHNV and CDR2 is YYDKDF (reference sequence). With 3 bases clipped from V and 2 bases from J, the junction kept 9 bases outside the gene matches. This CDR3 comprises 17 residues. CDR3 sequence reads: CATSRRGAGGYTDTQYF. CDR3 DNA: TGTGCCACCAGCAGGCGGGGTGCGGGGGGGTACACAGATACGCAGTATTTT. Looking up the rest from reference TRBV15 and TRBJ2-3 gives the full variable domain: DAMVIQNPRYQVTQFGKPVTLSCSQTLNHNVMYWYQQKSSQAPKLLFHYYDKDFNNEADTPDNFQSRRPNTSFCFLDIRSPGLGDTAMYLCATSRRGAGGYTDTQYFGPGTRLTVL.

The chain recombines TRBV2 with TRBJ1-1; TRBD1 aligns across 7 bases. V lost 6 bases, J lost 0 bases, and 7 bases stayed unmatched. This CDR3 region has 15 residues. CDR1 SNHLY and CDR2 FYNNEI come from the germline V gene. The chain's CDR3 is CASSPGQIMNTEAFF. CDR3 DNA sequence: TGTGCCAGCAGCCCGGGACAGATCATGAACACTGAAGCTTTCTTT. The full variable domain, in which reference TRBV2 and TRBJ1-1 provide the parts outside the CDR3, is EPEVTQTPSHQVTQMGQEVILRCVPISNHLYFYWYRQILGQKVEFLVSFYNNEISEKSEIFDDQFSVERPDGSNFTLKIRSTKLEDSAMYFCASSPGQIMNTEAFFGQGTRLTVV.

The V call is TRBV20-1, the J call TRBJ2-7; weak D call: TRBD1 (5 bases). V was pared by 3 bases and J by 1 base, with 10 bases between. There are 13 residues in the CDR3. From germline, CDR1 is DFQATT and CDR2 SNEGSKA (reference sequence). The CDR3 reads CSASKGQSYEQYF. The CDR3, as DNA: TGCAGTGCTAGTAAGGGGCAATCCTACGAGCAGTACTTC.

The J gene is TRBJ1-2, the V gene TRBV19; D unclear. Trimming pared 6 bases from V and 4 bases from J, leaving 9 bases between. The CDR3 length is 12 residues. Per germline, CDR1 LNHDA and CDR2 SQIVND (reference sequence). The CDR3 region has the DNA TGTGCCAGTAGCCGTGTCGGCTATGGCTACACCTTC. As protein: CASSRVGYGYTF.

V is TRBV19 and J is TRBJ2-5; 8 nucleotides line up with TRBD2. This CDR3 has 13 amino acids. V gave up 6 bases and J gave up 5 bases; unmatched junction bases: 5. Germline CDR1 reads LNHDA; CDR2 reads SQIVND (reference sequence). The CDR3 DNA is TGTGCCAGTAGGGTAGCGGGAACGGAGACCCAGTACTTC. Protein product: CASRVAGTETQYF. The full variable domain, completed using reference TRBV19 and TRBJ2-5, is DGGITQSPKYLFRKEGQNVTLSCEQNLNHDAMYWYRQDPGQGLRLIYYSQIVNDFQKGDIAEGYSVSREKKESFPLTVTSAQKNPTAFYLCASRVAGTETQYFGPGTRLLVL.

The rearrangement joins TRBV28 to TRBJ1-2, with 9 bases that match TRBD1. The CDR3 loop spans 14 amino acids. Germline-derived CDR1 and CDR2 are MDHEN and SYDVKM. With 6 bases clipped from V and 8 bases from J, the junction kept 10 bases outside the gene matches. In DNA, the CDR3 is TGTGCCAGCAGCTCTCCGGGACAGGGCGGAGGCTACACCTTC. As protein: CASSSPGQGGGYTF.

This chain connects TRBV9 to TRBJ1-6; TRBD1 matches at 7 bases. Germline V gene data show CDR1 as SGDLS and CDR2 as YYNGEE. Germline trimming cut 4 bases from V and 8 bases from J; bases unmatched to any gene: 9. This CDR3 is 15 amino acids long. CDR3 region: CASSRGGTGDSPLHF. In DNA form, the CDR3 reads TGTGCCAGCAGCAGAGGGGGCACGGGGGATTCACCCCTCCACTTT.